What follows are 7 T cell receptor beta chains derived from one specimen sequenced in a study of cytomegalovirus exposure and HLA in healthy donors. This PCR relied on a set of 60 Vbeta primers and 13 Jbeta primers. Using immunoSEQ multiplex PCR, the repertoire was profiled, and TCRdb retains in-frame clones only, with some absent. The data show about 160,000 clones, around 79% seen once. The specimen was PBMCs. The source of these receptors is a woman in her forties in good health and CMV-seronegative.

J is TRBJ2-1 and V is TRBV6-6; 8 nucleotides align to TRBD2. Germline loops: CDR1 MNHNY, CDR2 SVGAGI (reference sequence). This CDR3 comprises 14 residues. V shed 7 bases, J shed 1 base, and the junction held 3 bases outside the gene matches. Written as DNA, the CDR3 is TGTGCCAGCAACCGGGGGGGATCCTACAATGAGCAGTTCTTC. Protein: CASNRGGSYNEQFF.

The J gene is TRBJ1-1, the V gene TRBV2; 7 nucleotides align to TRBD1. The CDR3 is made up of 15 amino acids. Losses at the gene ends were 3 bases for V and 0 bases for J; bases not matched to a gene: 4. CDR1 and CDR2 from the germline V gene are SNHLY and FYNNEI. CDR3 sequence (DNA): TGTGCCAGCAGTGAGAGAGGGACAGTGAACACTGAAGCTTTCTTT. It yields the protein CASSERGTVNTEAFF.

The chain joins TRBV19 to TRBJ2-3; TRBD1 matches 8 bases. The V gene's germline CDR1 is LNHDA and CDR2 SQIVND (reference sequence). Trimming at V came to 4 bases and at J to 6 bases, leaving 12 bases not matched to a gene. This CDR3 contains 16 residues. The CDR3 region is CASSTHDRGLSDTQYF. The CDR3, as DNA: TGTGCCAGTAGTACTCACGACAGGGGATTATCTGATACGCAGTATTTT.

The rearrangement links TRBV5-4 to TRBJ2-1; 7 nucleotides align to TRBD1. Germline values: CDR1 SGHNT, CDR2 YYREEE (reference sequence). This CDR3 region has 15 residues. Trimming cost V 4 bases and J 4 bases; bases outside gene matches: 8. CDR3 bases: TGTGCCAGCAGCCTAACAGGGGAGATTTACAATGAGCAGTTCTTC. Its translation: CASSLTGEIYNEQFF.

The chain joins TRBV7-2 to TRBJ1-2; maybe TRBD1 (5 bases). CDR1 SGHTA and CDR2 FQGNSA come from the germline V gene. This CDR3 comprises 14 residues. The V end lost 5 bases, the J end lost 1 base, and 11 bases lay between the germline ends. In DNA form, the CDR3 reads TGTGCCAGCAGCCCGGACAATCTTAACTATGGCTACACCTTC. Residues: CASSPDNLNYGYTF.

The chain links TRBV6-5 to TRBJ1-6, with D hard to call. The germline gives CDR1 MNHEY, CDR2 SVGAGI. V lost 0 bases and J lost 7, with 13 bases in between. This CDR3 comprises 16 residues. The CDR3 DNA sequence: TGTGCCAGCAGTTACTCGAGGAGTGGCCCGAATTCACCCCTCCACTTT. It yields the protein CASSYSRSGPNSPLHF.

The CDR3 loop reads CASSHPSGGAYEQYF. CDR3 nucleotide sequence: TGTGCCAGCAGCCATCCTAGCGGGGGGGCGTACGAGCAGTACTTC. V is TRBV14 and J is TRBJ2-7; TRBD2 aligns across 12 bases. J gave up 4 bases and V 3 bases, and 4 bases lay outside the gene matches. CDR1 SGHDN and CDR2 FVKESK come from the germline V gene. The length of the CDR3 is 15 residues.